A single T cell receptor beta chain is shown here with its context. Its target is unknown. Sequencing was performed with immunoSEQ multiplex PCR; in TCRdb, only in-frame clones are kept and a portion is missing. The sample has some 150,000 clones, 86% seen once; the top ten hold approximately 4.7%. CDR1 is MDHEN and CDR2 is SYDVKM in the germline V gene. Trimming took 5 bases from V and 9 from J, leaving 11 bases between them. This CDR3 region has 11 residues. This entry is derived from a study of T cell responses to AZD1222 COVID-19 vaccine. General study findings and limits: Within unmutated variant regions lay the reported targets of nearly half of spike-specific TCRs. Vaccine-related CD4 TCRs covered spike, predominating at 160-218 and 743-854. Clonal diversity was possibly underestimated, and white British individuals and females predominated among donors.

Second-dose timings of about 4 or about 12 weeks were pooled. The chain has TRBV28 and TRBJ2-7, with a weak D call TRBD1 (5 bases). Sample: peripheral blood, taken 28 days after the second AZD1222 dose. This sequence was found in an adult who received the AZD1222 COVID-19 vaccine. CDR3 protein: CASSKGQLQYF. CDR3 coding DNA: TGTGCCAGCAGTAAGGGGCAGTTGCAGTACTTC.